A selection of T cell receptor beta chains follows, all from one sample in a study of a mutant IDH1 vaccine in newly diagnosed glioma. Some clones are missing from TCRdb's copy, which holds only in-frame ones; the method was immunoSEQ multiplex PCR. The sample comprises roughly 74,000 clones, 85% to 90% of which are singletons, and roughly 0.81% rests with the top ten. These receptors are not linked to any known antigen. Sequences were derived from PBMCs, sampled from a glioma patient whose treatment included an IDH1 peptide vaccine. These receptors were collected from a woman aged 50 to 60 with glioma. Both conserved end residues are part of each CDR3. The D gene is left open where the match is weak.

CDR3aa: CASSTSGTGPSYEQYF; CDR3nt: TGTGCCAGCAGTACATCCGGGACAGGGCCTTCCTACGAGCAGTACTTC; j_gene: TRBJ2-7; v_gene: TRBV6-6; d_gene: TRBD1
CDR3aa: CASRGLGQPQHF; CDR3nt: TGTGCCAGCCGAGGGTTAGGTCAGCCCCAGCATTTT; j_gene: TRBJ1-5; v_gene: TRBV27; d_gene: .
CDR3aa: CAWSSGTSGGTDTQYF; CDR3nt: TGTGCCTGGAGTTCCGGGACTAGCGGGGGCACAGATACGCAGTATTTT; j_gene: TRBJ2-3; v_gene: TRBV30; d_gene: TRBD2
CDR3aa: CASSPSTISHEQYF; CDR3nt: TGTGCCAGCTCACCATCGACCATCTCTCACGAGCAGTACTTC; j_gene: TRBJ2-7; v_gene: TRBV18; d_gene: .
CDR3aa: CASSPLTSGLDEQFF; CDR3nt: TGTGCCAGCTCACCACTAACTAGCGGGTTAGATGAGCAGTTCTTC; j_gene: TRBJ2-1; v_gene: TRBV18; d_gene: TRBD2
CDR3aa: CAWRPQGNSPLHF; CDR3nt: TGTGCCTGGAGGCCGCAGGGGAATTCACCCCTCCACTTT; j_gene: TRBJ1-6; v_gene: TRBV30; d_gene: .
CDR3aa: CASSSGATEQFF; CDR3nt: TGTGCCAGCAGTTCGGGGGCGACCGAGCAGTTCTTC; j_gene: TRBJ2-1; v_gene: TRBV28; d_gene: .
CDR3aa: CASSGLAGGYNEQFF; CDR3nt: TGTGCCAGCAGTGGACTAGCGGGAGGCTACAATGAGCAGTTCTTC; j_gene: TRBJ2-1; v_gene: TRBV6-1; d_gene: TRBD2
CDR3aa: CAWSGQDEKLFF; CDR3nt: TGTGCCTGGAGTGGACAGGATGAAAAACTGTTTTTT; j_gene: TRBJ1-4; v_gene: TRBV30; d_gene: .
CDR3aa: CASSLPGTGRNEQYF; CDR3nt: TGTGCCAGCAGTTTACCCGGGACTGGGAGGAACGAGCAGTACTTC; j_gene: TRBJ2-7; v_gene: TRBV27; d_gene: .
CDR3aa: CASSLSWTGTLWGYTF; CDR3nt: TGTGCCAGCAGTTTATCTTGGACAGGGACCCTGTGGGGCTACACCTTC; j_gene: TRBJ1-2; v_gene: TRBV27; d_gene: TRBD1
CDR3aa: CSGRGKETQYF; CDR3nt: TGCAGCGGACGGGGGAAGGAGACCCAGTACTTC; j_gene: TRBJ2-5; v_gene: TRBV29-1; d_gene: .
CDR3aa: CASRETGPNSPLHF; CDR3nt: TGTGCCAGCAGGGAGACAGGGCCTAATTCACCCCTCCACTTT; j_gene: TRBJ1-6; v_gene: TRBV27; d_gene: TRBD1
CDR3aa: CAAGLASDEQYF; CDR3nt: TGTGCGGCGGGACTAGCATCAGACGAGCAGTACTTC; j_gene: TRBJ2-7; v_gene: TRBV28; d_gene: TRBD2